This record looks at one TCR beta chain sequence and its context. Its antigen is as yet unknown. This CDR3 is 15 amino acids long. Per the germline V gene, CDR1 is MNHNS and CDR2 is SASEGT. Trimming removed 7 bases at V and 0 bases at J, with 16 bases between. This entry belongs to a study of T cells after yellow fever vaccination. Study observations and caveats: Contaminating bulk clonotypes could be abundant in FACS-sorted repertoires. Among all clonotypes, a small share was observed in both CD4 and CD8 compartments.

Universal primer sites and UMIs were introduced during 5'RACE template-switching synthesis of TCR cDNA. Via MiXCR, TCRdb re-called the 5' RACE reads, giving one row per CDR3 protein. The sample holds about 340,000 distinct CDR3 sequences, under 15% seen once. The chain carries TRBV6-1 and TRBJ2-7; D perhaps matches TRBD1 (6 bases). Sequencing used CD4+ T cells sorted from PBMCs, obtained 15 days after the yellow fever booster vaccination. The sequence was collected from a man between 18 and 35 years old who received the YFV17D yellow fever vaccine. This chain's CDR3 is CASTPNAGASYEQYF. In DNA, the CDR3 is TGTGCCAGCACCCCGAATGCAGGGGCCTCCTACGAGCAGTACTTC.